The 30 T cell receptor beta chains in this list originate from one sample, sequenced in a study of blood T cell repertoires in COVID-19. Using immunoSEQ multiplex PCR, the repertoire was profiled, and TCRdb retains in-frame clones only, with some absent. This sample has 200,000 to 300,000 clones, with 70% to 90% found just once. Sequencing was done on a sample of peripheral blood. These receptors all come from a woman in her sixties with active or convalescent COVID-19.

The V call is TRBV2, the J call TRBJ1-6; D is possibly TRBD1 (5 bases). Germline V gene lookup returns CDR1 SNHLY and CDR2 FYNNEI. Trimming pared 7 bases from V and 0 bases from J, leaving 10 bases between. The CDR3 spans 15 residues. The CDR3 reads CASMRGSSYNSPLHF. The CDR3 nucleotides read TGTGCCAGCATGCGGGGGAGCTCCTATAATTCACCCCTCCACTTT.

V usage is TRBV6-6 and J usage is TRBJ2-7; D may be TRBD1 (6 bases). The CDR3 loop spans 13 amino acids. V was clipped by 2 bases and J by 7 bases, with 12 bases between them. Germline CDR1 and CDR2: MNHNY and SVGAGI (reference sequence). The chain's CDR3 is CASSYGQSKEQYV. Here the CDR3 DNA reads TGTGCCAGCAGTTACGGACAGAGTAAAGAGCAGTACGTC.

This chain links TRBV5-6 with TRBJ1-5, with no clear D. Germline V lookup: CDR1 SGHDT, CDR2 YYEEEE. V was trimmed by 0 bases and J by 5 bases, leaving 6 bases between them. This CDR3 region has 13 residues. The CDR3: CASSLGLYQPQHF. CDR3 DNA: TGTGCCAGCAGCTTGGGGCTCTATCAGCCCCAGCATTTT.

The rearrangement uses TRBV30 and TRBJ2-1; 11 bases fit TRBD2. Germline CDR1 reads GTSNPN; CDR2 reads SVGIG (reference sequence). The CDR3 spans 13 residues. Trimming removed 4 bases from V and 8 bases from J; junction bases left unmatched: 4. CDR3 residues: CAWNIAGGDEQFF. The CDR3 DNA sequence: TGTGCCTGGAATATAGCGGGAGGGGATGAGCAGTTCTTC.

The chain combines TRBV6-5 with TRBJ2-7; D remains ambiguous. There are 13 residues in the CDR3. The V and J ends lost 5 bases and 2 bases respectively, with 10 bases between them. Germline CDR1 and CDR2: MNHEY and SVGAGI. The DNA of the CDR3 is TGTGCCAGCAGTCTAGGTGTAACCTACGAGCAGTACTTC. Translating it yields CASSLGVTYEQYF.

CDR3 sequence: CASSLRTSGSLQFF. CDR3 bases: TGTGCCAGCAGCCTCCGGACTAGCGGGAGTCTGCAGTTCTTC. This sequence joins TRBV7-2 and TRBJ2-1; 13 positions agree with TRBD2. V shed 5 bases, J shed 12 bases, and the junction held 7 bases outside the gene matches. The CDR3 is 14 amino acids. Germline assignment: CDR1 SGHTA and CDR2 FQGNSA.

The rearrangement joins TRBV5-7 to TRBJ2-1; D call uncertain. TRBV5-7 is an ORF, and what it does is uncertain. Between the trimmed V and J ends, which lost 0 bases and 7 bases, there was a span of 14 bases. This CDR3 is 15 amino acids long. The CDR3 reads CASSLALDSTNEQFF. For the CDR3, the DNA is TGTGCCAGCAGCTTGGCCCTAGATAGTACGAATGAGCAGTTCTTC.

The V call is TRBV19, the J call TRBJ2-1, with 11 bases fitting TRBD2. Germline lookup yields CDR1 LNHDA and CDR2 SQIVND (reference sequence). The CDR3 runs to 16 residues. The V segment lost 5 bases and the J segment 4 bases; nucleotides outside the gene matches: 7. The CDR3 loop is CASSDSGLAVYNEQFF. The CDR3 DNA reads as TGTGCCAGTAGTGATTCGGGACTAGCGGTATACAATGAGCAGTTCTTC.

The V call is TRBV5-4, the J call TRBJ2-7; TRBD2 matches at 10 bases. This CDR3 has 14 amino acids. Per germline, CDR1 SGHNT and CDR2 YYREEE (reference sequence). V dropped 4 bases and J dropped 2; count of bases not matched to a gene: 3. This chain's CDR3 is CASSPGLAAYEQYV. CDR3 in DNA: TGTGCCAGCAGCCCCGGACTAGCGGCCTACGAGCAGTACGTC.

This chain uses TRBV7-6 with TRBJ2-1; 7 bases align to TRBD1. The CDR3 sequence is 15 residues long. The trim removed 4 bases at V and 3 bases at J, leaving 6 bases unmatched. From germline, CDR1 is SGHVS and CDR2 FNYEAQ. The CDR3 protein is CASSSQTGSYNEQFF. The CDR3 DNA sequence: TGTGCCAGCAGCTCACAGACAGGGAGCTACAATGAGCAGTTCTTC.

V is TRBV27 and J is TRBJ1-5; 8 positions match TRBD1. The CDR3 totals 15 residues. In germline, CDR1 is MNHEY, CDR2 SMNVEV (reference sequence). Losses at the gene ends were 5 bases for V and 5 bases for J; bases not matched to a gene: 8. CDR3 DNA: TGTGCCAGCAGTCCCACTGGACAGGGCTATCAGCCCCAGCATTTT. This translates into CASSPTGQGYQPQHF.

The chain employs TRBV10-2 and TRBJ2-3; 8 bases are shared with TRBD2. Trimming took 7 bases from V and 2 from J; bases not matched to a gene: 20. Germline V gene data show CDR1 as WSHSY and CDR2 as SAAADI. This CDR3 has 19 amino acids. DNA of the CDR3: TGCGCCAGCAAAGGGCATCCGGCGGGGGGCCGGGACGTCACAGATACGCAGTATTTT. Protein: CASKGHPAGGRDVTDTQYF.

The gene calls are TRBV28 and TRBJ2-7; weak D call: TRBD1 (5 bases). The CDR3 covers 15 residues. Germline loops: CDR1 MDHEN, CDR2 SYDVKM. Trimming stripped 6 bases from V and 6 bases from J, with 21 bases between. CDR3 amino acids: CASRTPGQGFIEQYF. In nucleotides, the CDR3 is TGTGCCAGCAGAACCCCCGGGCAGGGCTTCATCGAGCAGTACTTC.

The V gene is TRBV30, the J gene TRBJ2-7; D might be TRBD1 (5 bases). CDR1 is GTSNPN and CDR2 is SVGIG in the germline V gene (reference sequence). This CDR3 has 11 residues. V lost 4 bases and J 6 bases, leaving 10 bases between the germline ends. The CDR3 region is CAWNQGSEQYF. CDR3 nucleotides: TGTGCCTGGAATCAGGGTAGCGAGCAGTACTTC.

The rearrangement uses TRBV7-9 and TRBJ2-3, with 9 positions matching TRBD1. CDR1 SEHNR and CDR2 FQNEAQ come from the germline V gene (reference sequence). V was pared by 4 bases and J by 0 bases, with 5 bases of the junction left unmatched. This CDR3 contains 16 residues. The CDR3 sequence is CASSSPTGGSTDTQYF. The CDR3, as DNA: TGTGCCAGCAGCTCACCGACAGGGGGGAGCACAGATACGCAGTATTTT.

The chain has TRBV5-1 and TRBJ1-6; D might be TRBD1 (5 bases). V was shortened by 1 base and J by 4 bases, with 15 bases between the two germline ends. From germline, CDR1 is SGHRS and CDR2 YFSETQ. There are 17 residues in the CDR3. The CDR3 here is CASSLRPGGSYNSPLHF. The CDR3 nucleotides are TGCGCCAGCAGCTTGCGTCCGGGGGGGTCTTATAATTCACCCCTCCACTTT.

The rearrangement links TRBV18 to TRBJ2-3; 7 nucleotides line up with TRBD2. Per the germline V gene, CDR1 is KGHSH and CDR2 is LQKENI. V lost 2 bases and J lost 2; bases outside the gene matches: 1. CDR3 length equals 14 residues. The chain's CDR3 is CASSPSGVTDTQYF. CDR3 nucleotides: TGTGCCAGCTCACCAAGCGGGGTCACAGATACGCAGTATTTT.

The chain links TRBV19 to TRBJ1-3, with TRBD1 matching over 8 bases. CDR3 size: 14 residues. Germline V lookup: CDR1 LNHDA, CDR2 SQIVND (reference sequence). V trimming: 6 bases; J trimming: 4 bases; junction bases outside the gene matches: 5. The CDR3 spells CASRATGEGNTIYF. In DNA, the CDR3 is TGTGCCAGTAGGGCGACAGGGGAAGGAAACACCATATATTTT. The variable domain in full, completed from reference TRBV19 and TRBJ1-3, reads DGGITQSPKYLFRKEGQNVTLSCEQNLNHDAMYWYRQDPGQGLRLIYYSQIVNDFQKGDIAEGYSVSREKKESFPLTVTSAQKNPTAFYLCASRATGEGNTIYFGEGSWLTVV.

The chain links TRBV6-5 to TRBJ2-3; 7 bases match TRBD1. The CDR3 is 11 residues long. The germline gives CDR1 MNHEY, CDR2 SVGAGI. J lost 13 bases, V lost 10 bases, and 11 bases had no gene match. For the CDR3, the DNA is TGTGCCACCAATAGGGGGACAGTTGAGTATTTT. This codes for CATNRGTVEYF.

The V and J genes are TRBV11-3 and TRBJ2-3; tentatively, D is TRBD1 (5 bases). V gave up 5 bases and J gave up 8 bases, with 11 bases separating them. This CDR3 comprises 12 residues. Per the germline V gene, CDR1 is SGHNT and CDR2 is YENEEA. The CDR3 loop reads CASSRGPGTQYF. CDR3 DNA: TGTGCCAGCAGCAGGGGTCCCGGTACGCAGTATTTT.

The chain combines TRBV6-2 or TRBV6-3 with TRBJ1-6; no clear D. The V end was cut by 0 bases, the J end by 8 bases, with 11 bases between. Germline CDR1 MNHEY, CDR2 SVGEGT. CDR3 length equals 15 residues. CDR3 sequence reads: CASSYSESPHSPLHF. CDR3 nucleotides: TGTGCCAGCAGTTACTCGGAGTCTCCGCATTCACCCCTCCACTTT.

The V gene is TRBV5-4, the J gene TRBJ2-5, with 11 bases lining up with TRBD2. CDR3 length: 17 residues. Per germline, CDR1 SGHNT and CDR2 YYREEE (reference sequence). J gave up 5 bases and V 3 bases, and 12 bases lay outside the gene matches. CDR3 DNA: TGTGCCAGCAGCTCTCTTAGGCTAGCGGGGGGCCTGGAGACCCAGTACTTC. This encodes CASSSLRLAGGLETQYF.

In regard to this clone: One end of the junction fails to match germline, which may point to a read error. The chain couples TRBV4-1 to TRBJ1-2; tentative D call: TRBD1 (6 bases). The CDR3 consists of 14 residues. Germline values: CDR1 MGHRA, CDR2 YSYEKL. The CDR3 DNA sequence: TGCGCCAGCAGCCGATCCCGGGACACCCTACACCCTTTCTTC. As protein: CASSRSRDTLHPFF.

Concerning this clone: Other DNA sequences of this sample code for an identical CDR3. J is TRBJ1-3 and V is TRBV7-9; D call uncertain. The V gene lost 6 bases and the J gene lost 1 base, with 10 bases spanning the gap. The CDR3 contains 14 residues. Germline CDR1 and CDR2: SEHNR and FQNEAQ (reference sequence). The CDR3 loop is CASSRGGSGNTIYF. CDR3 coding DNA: TGTGCCAGCAGTCGTGGAGGATCTGGAAACACCATATATTTT.

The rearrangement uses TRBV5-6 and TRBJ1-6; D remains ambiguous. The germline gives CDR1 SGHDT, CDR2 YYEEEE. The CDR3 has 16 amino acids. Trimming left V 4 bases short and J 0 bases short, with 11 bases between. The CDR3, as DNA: TGTGCCAGCAGCGCGGGCCGGAGCTCCTATAATTCACCCCTCCACTTT. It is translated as CASSAGRSSYNSPLHF.

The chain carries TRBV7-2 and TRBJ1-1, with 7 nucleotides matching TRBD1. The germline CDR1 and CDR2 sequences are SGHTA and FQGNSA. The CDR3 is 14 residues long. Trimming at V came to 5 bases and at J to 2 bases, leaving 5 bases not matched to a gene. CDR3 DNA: TGTGCCAGCAGCCTTGGACAGGCCAACACTGAAGCTTTCTTT. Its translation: CASSLGQANTEAFF.

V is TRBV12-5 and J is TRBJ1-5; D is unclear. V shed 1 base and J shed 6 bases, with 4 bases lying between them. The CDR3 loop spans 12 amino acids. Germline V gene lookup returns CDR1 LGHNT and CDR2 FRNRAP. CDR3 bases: TGTGCTAGTGGTTTGGCGGTTCAGCCCCAGCATTTT. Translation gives CASGLAVQPQHF.

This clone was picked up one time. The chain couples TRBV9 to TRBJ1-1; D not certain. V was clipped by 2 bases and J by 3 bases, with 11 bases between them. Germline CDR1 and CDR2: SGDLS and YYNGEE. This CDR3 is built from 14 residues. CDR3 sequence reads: CASSVGGRDTEAFF. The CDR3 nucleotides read TGTGCCAGCAGCGTCGGAGGCCGCGACACTGAAGCTTTCTTT.

The CDR3 spells CASSHITGPDTQYF. CDR3 nucleotide sequence: TGCGCCAGCAGTCACATCACAGGTCCAGATACGCAGTATTTT. This rearrangement joins TRBV4-1 to TRBJ2-3, with a weak D call TRBD1 (5 bases). The V end was cut by 6 bases, the J end by 4 bases, with 14 bases between. The CDR3 sequence is 14 residues long. The germline gives CDR1 MGHRA, CDR2 YSYEKL.

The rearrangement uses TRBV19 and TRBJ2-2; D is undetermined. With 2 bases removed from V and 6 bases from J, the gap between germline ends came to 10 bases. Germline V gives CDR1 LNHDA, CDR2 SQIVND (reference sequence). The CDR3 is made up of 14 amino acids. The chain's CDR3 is CASSINRSPGELFF. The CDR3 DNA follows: TGTGCCAGTAGTATAAACAGAAGCCCCGGGGAGCTGTTTTTT.